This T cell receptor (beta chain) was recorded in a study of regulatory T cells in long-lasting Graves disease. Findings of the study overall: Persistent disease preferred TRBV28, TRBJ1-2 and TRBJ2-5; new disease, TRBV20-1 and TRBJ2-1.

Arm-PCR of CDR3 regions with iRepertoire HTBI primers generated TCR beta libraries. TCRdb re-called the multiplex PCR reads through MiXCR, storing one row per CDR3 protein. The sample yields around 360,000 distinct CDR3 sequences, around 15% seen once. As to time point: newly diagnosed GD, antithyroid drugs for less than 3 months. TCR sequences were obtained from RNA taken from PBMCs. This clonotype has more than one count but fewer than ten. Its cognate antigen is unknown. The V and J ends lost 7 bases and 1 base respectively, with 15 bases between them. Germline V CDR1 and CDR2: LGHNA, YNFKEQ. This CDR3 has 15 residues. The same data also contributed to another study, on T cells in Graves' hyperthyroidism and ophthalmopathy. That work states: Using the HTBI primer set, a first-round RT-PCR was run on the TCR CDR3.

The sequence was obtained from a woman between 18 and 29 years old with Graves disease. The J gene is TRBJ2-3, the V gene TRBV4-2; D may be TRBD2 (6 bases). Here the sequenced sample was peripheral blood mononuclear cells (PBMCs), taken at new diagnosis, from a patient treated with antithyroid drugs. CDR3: CASNEGGGRTDTQYF. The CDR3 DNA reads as TGTGCCAGCAACGAGGGAGGCGGACGCACAGATACGCAGTATTTT.